The 22 T cell receptor beta chains given below trace back to one sample, sequenced in a study of shared clonotypes between healthy human individuals. Clones were read by immunoSEQ multiplex PCR, and TCRdb kept only the in-frame ones, dropping some. The sample lists 650,000 to 750,000 clones, about two thirds occurring once. Source material: memory CD4+ T cells sorted from blood. Subset defined: CD45RA-negative fraction. These receptors were taken from a woman in her twenties or thirties in good health.

The rearrangement joins TRBV2 to TRBJ2-5; 11 bases fit TRBD2. The CDR3 runs 16 residues. Germline V gene data show CDR1 as SNHLY and CDR2 as FYNNEI. V shed 7 bases and J 7 bases; nucleotides not matched to a gene: 14. DNA of the CDR3: TGTGCCAGCACTCTATCTCTAGCGGGAGGTACTGGGACCCAGTACTTC. Its translation: CASTLSLAGGTGTQYF.

The rearrangement links TRBV11-2 to TRBJ2-3, with 7 bases fitting TRBD1. Germline values: CDR1 SGHAT, CDR2 FQNNGV. CDR3 length: 16 residues. Trimming removed 5 bases from V and 0 bases from J; junction bases left unmatched: 8. CDR3: CASSARTGSSTDTQYF. The CDR3 DNA follows: TGTGCCAGCAGCGCCCGGACAGGCTCTAGCACAGATACGCAGTATTTT.

V gene TRBV30 combines with J gene TRBJ2-7; TRBD1 matches 9 bases. Trimming took 4 bases from V and 2 from J; bases not matched to a gene: 3. The CDR3 is 13 residues long. The germline V gene has CDR1 GTSNPN and CDR2 SVGIG (reference sequence). CDR3 sequence (DNA): TGTGCCTGGACAGGACAGGGGCCCTACGAGCAGTACTTC. It encodes CAWTGQGPYEQYF.

The chain recombines TRBV27 with TRBJ2-7; 8 bases map to TRBD2. The CDR3 extends over 18 amino acids. CDR1 and CDR2 from the germline V gene are MNHEY and SMNVEV (reference sequence). V shed 3 bases, J shed 2 bases, and the junction held 15 bases outside the gene matches. This CDR3 is CASSFQSSGIGGTYEQYF. CDR3 DNA sequence: TGTGCCAGCAGTTTTCAAAGTAGCGGGATAGGCGGAACCTACGAGCAGTACTTC.

This clone occurred a few times. At the DNA level, this CDR3 is encoded by other sequences in the same sample as well. The chain couples TRBV7-9 to TRBJ1-1; D is possibly TRBD1 (5 bases). The germline V gene encodes CDR1 SEHNR and CDR2 FQNEAQ (reference sequence). V dropped 2 bases and J dropped 3 bases, with 7 bases sitting between them. This CDR3 is 13 amino acids long. The CDR3 region is CASSLMGDTEAFF. As DNA, the CDR3 is TGTGCCAGCAGCTTAATGGGGGACACTGAAGCTTTCTTT.

This rearrangement joins TRBV21-1 to TRBJ2-7; TRBD1 reflects the table's D call only, with no check against the DNA. TRBV21-1 is tagged as a pseudogene. CDR3 length: 14 amino acids. For the CDR3, the DNA is TGTGCCAGCAGCAAAGGTGACAGGGGCTACGAGCAGTACTTC. This codes for CASSKGDRGYEQYF.

The chain uses TRBV27 and TRBJ2-2; D possibly corresponds to TRBD1 (7 bases). Trimming removed 10 bases from V and 0 bases from J, with 18 bases in between. Germline loops: CDR1 MNHEY, CDR2 SMNVEV (reference sequence). CDR3 length: 16 residues. The CDR3 is CATSGGWRANTGELFF. DNA for the CDR3: TGTGCCACCTCAGGGGGGTGGAGGGCGAACACCGGGGAGCTGTTTTTT.

The genes are TRBV5-1 and TRBJ2-2; TRBD2 matches 9 bases. This CDR3 has 16 amino acids. Germline CDR1 SGHRS, CDR2 YFSETQ. The ends lost 1 base at V and 1 base at J; junction bases unmatched: 2. The DNA for the CDR3 is TGCGCCAGCAGCTTGACTAGCGGGCTGAACACCGGGGAGCTGTTTTTT. It translates to CASSLTSGLNTGELFF.

The rearrangement joins TRBV21-1 to TRBJ1-6. TRBV21-1 is described as a pseudogene. The CDR3 is 14 residues long. The CDR3 nucleotides are TGTGCCAGCAGCAAAGACGGAAATAATTCACCCCTCCACTTT. Translation: CASSKDGNNSPLHF.

The chain combines TRBV7-2 with TRBJ2-7, with 8 bases lining up with TRBD2. V lost 6 bases to trimming and J lost 10 bases; unmatched junction nucleotides: 17. Germline CDR1 and CDR2: SGHTA and FQGNSA. The CDR3 contains 15 residues. CDR3 loop: CASSPSASGLDHQYF. The CDR3 DNA reads TGTGCCAGCAGTCCCTCAGCTAGCGGGTTAGATCATCAGTACTTC.

This clone has a single count. The J gene is TRBJ2-7, the V gene TRBV4-2, with TRBD2 matching 9 bases. Germline V CDR1 and CDR2: LGHNA, YNFKEQ. Trimming took 4 bases from V and 0 from J; bases not matched to a gene: 7. The CDR3 runs 16 residues. In DNA, the CDR3 is TGTGCCAGCAGCCCCGAAAGTAGCGGGAGCTCCTACGAGCAGTACTTC. Translation gives CASSPESSGSSYEQYF.

This clone has a handful of counts. The J gene is TRBJ2-7, the V gene TRBV25-1; 10 bases fit TRBD1. The V gene's germline CDR1 is MGHDK and CDR2 SYGVNS. Trimming took 2 bases from V and 1 from J; bases not matched to a gene: 11. This CDR3 has 18 residues. The CDR3 protein is CASSEERKTGGLSYEQYF. The CDR3 DNA reads as TGTGCCAGCAGTGAAGAGAGAAAGACAGGGGGCTTATCCTACGAGCAGTACTTC.

V usage is TRBV7-6 and J usage is TRBJ2-5; the match to TRBD2 covers 7 bases. The CDR3 has 16 residues. Germline CDR1 and CDR2: SGHVS and FNYEAQ. J lost 3 bases, V lost 5 bases, and 12 bases had no gene match. The CDR3 coding sequence is TGTGCCAGCAGCCCCCGACGGGGGGTCGGTGAAGAGACCCAGTACTTC. Translating gives CASSPRRGVGEETQYF.

V and J are TRBV4-2 and TRBJ2-7, with D hard to call. V gave up 0 bases and J gave up 7 bases, with 19 bases separating them. Per germline, CDR1 LGHNA and CDR2 YNFKEQ. There are 16 residues in the CDR3. CDR3 DNA: TGTGCCAGCAGCCAAGATTATTCCCGCTCGTCCGGTGAGCAGTACTTC. Translated, it gives CASSQDYSRSSGEQYF.

The rearrangement joins TRBV4-2 to TRBJ2-7; the D gene could be TRBD1 or TRBD2 (5 bases each). Trimming removed 1 base from V and 0 bases from J, with 19 bases in between. CDR3 length equals 18 residues. The germline gives CDR1 LGHNA, CDR2 YNFKEQ. In nucleotides, the CDR3 is TGTGCCAGCAGCCAAGGCCCCCTCGGGACCCACGGCTCCTACGAGCAGTACTTC. Its protein product is CASSQGPLGTHGSYEQYF.

This chain uses TRBV19 with TRBJ2-5; no firm D call. This CDR3 comprises 14 residues. Germline V lookup: CDR1 LNHDA, CDR2 SQIVND (reference sequence). Trimming removed 10 bases at V and 0 bases at J, with 15 bases between. The CDR3 DNA follows: TGTGCCACCGGCGGCGACACGTACCAAGAGACCCAGTACTTC. Translation gives CATGGDTYQETQYF.

The chain joins TRBV29-1 to TRBJ2-5; D might be TRBD1 (6 bases). Trimming left V 5 bases short and J 1 base short, with 8 bases between. Looked up from germline, CDR1 is SQVTM and CDR2 is ANQGSEA. This CDR3 comprises 12 residues. CDR3 DNA: TGCAGCGTTAGCAGGGGCCAAGAGACCCAGTACTTC. It encodes CSVSRGQETQYF.

As for this clone: The junction departs from germline at one end; a sequencing error may be responsible. The V gene is TRBV30, the J gene TRBJ1-2, with 8 nucleotides matching TRBD1. This CDR3 is 11 amino acids long. Germline V gene lookup returns CDR1 GTSNPN and CDR2 SVGIG (reference sequence). The CDR3 nucleotides read TGTGCCTGGAGTGCGACAGGGGCCCTCTCCTTC. This codes for CAWSATGALSF. Full variable domain (rest looked up from reference TRBV30 and TRBJ1-2): SQTIHQWPATLVQPVGSPLSLECTVEGTSNPNLYWYRQAAGRGLQLLFYSVGIGQISSEVPQNLSASRPQDRQFILSSKKLLLSDSGFYLCAWSATGALSFGSGTRLTVV.

This rearrangement joins TRBV29-1 to TRBJ1-2; no reliable D call. Deletions cut 5 bases from V and 2 bases from J, with 6 bases between. The CDR3 contains 11 residues. Germline V CDR1 and CDR2: SQVTM, ANQGSEA. The CDR3 here is CSVTENYGYTF. CDR3 nucleotide sequence: TGCAGCGTTACAGAGAACTATGGCTACACCTTC.

This chain connects TRBV5-1 to TRBJ2-7, with D perhaps TRBD1 (6 bases). The CDR3 loop spans 14 amino acids. CDR1 is SGHRS, CDR2 YFSETQ, per germline. V was shortened by 4 bases and J by 3 bases, with 14 bases between the two germline ends. CDR3 amino acids: CASSGRTGYYEQYF. The CDR3 DNA reads as TGCGCCAGCAGCGGGAGAACAGGGTACTACGAGCAGTACTTC.

This chain uses TRBV2 with TRBJ2-1; unclear D gene. The CDR3 totals 13 residues. From germline, CDR1 is SNHLY and CDR2 FYNNEI. V was shortened by 0 bases and J by 9 bases, with 9 bases between the two germline ends. CDR3 in amino acids: CASSEALSTEQFF. The CDR3 DNA is TGTGCCAGCAGTGAAGCTCTGAGCACTGAGCAGTTCTTC.

The gene calls are TRBV19 and TRBJ2-5, with 11 bases identical to TRBD2. This CDR3 contains 16 residues. Germline V gene data show CDR1 as LNHDA and CDR2 as SQIVND (reference sequence). V lost 3 bases to trimming and J lost 5 bases; unmatched junction nucleotides: 8. The CDR3 region has the DNA TGTGCCAGTAGTATGGACTCTAGCGGGGGGCCTGAGACCCAGTACTTC. This codes for CASSMDSSGGPETQYF.